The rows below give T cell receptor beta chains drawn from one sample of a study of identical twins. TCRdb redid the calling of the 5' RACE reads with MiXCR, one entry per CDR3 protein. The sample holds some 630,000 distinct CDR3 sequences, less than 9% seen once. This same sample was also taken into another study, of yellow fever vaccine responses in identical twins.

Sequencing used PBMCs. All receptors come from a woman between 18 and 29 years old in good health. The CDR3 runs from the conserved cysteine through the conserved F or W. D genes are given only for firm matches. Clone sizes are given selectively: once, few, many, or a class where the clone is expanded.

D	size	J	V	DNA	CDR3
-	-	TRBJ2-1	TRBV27	TGTGCCAGCAGTTTATGGGCAGGTCCATACAATGAGCAGTTCTTC	CASSLWAGPYNEQFF
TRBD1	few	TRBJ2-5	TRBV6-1	TGTGCCAGCAGTCAAACGGACAGGGGCAAGTCAGAGACCCAGTACTTC	CASSQTDRGKSETQYF
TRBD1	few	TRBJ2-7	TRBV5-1	TGCGCCAGCAGCTTGGTTCTGGACAGGTCGCACGAGCAGTACTTC	CASSLVLDRSHEQYF
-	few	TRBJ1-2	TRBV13	TGTGCCAGCAGTTCCCGGTCATATGGCTACACCTTC	CASSSRSYGYTF
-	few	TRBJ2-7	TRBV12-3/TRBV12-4	TGTGCCAGCAGTTTAGGGACACCAGACTACGAGCAGTACTTC	CASSLGTPDYEQYF
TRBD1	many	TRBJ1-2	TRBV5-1	TGCGCCAGCAGCTTGTCCGGGACAGCTAACTATGGCTACACCTTC	CASSLSGTANYGYTF
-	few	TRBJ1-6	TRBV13	TGTGCCAGCAGCCCCGCCAGGGGTAATTCACCCCTCCACTTT	CASSPARGNSPLHF
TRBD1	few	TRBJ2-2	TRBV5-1	TGCGCCAGCAGCTTGAACAGGGGGCAAACCGGGGAGCTGTTTTTT	CASSLNRGQTGELFF
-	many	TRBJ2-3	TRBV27	TGTGCCAGCAGTTTAGAGCGTTTCACAGATACGCAGTATTTT	CASSLERFTDTQYF
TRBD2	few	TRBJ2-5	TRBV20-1	TGCAGTGCTAGAGATGGGGAGGGGAGAGAGACCCAGTACTTC	CSARDGEGRETQYF
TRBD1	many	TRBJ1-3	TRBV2	TGTGCCACGGGACAGCGAAACACCATATATTTT	CATGQRNTIYF
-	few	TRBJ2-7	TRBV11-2	TGTGCCAGCAGCTTAGATAAGGGGACCTACGAGCAGTACTTC	CASSLDKGTYEQYF
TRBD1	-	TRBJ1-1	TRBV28	TGTGCCAGCAGTGCCTCCGGGACAGGCCTGAACACTGAAGCTTTCTTT	CASSASGTGLNTEAFF
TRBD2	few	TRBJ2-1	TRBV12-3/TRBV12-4	TGTGCCAGCAGGAGAGCCGGGACTAGCGGATACAATGAGCAGTTCTTC	CASRRAGTSGYNEQFF
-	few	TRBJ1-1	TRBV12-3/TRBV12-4	TGTGCCAGCACACCGGCAAAGCATATGAACACTGAAGCTTTCTTT	CASTPAKHMNTEAFF
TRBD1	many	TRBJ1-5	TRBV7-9	TGTGCCAGCAGCGCGGGGACAGTTAGCAATCAGCCCCAGCATTTT	CASSAGTVSNQPQHF
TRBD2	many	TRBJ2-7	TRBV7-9	TGTGCCAGCAGCCCCGCGGGACTAGCGGGGGGGGAGCAGTACTTC	CASSPAGLAGGEQYF
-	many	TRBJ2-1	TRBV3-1	TGTGCCAGCAGCCAAGATGGGACTGCGCAGTTCTTC	CASSQDGTAQFF
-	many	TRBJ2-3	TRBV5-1	TGCGCCAGCAGCTTGGCCGGCGGGGACTCAGATACGCAGTATTTT	CASSLAGGDSDTQYF
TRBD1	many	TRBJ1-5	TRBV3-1	TGTGCCAGCAGCCCTCGACAGGGGACAGCTTATAGCAATCAGCCCCAGCATTTT	CASSPRQGTAYSNQPQHF
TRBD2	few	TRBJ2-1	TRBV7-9	TGTGCCAGCAGCCACCCCCGGACTAGCGGGAGAATGAATGAGCAGTTCTTC	CASSHPRTSGRMNEQFF
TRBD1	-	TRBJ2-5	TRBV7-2	TGTGCCAGCAGCTCGAAGGGACAGGGGGTTTTCGAGACCCAGTACTTC	CASSSKGQGVFETQYF
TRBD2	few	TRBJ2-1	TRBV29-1	TGCAGCGCTGATCAAGGACTAGCCAATGAGCAGTTCTTC	CSADQGLANEQFF
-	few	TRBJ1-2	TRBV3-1	TGTGCCAGCAGCCAAAAATCTTGGGGCTACACCTTC	CASSQKSWGYTF
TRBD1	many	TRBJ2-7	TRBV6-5	TGTGCCAGCAGTTACGGGACAGGTAGTACCTACGAGCAGTACTTC	CASSYGTGSTYEQYF
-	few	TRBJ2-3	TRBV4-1	TGCGCCAGCAGCTTTCAGGGGCGGGGAGAAGATACGCAGTATTTT	CASSFQGRGEDTQYF
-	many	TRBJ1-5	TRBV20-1	TGCAGTGCTAGTGTCCACAATAGCAATCAGCCCCAGCATTTT	CSASVHNSNQPQHF
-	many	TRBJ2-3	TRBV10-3	TGTGCCATCGGGGGGTCGGACACAGATACGCAGTATTTT	CAIGGSDTDTQYF
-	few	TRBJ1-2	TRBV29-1	TGCAGCGTTGTAAGGGGCAGAAACAGCGGCTACACCTTC	CSVVRGRNSGYTF
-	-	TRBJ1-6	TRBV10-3	TGTGCCATCAGTGATGGGGCCGGCAATTCACCCCTCCACTTT	CAISDGAGNSPLHF
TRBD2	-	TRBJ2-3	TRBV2	TGTGCCAGCATTGGGGAGGGTTCAGATACGCAGTATTTT	CASIGEGSDTQYF
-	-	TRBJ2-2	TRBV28	TGTGCCAGCCTCACCGCGGCCACGGGTACCGGGGAGCTGTTTTTT	CASLTAATGTGELFF
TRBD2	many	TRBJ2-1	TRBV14	TGTGCCAGCAGCCAAGGACTAGCGCCCAATGAGCAGTTCTTC	CASSQGLAPNEQFF
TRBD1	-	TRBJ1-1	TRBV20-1	TGCAGTGCCTTACAGGGGGCCCTCAGTGAAGCTTTCTTT	CSALQGALSEAFF
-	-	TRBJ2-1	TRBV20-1	TGCAGTGCGAGCGGTCTAGAAACCACCTACAATGAGCAGTTCTTC	CSASGLETTYNEQFF
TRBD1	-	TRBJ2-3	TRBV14	TGTGCCAGCAGCCAAGATTGGCAGGGGGTTGGCACAGATACGCAGTATTTT	CASSQDWQGVGTDTQYF
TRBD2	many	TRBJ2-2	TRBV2	TGTGCCAGCAGTTCAAGCGGGAGGTACACCGGGGAGCTGTTTTTT	CASSSSGRYTGELFF
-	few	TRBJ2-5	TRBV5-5	TGTGCCAGCAGCCCACCCCTCGGGGGAGTAGTCGGAGAGACCCAGTACTTC	CASSPPLGGVVGETQYF
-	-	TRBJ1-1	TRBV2	TGTGCCAGCAGGTACACTGAAGCTTTCTTT	CASRYTEAFF
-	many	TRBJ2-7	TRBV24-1	TGTGCCACCAGTGATTCCGGGACGGCCACTGTCTACGAGCAGTACTTC	CATSDSGTATVYEQYF
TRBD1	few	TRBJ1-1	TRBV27	TGTGCCAGCAGTCCCGGGACAGGGATCGGAGGCACTGAAGCTTTCTTT	CASSPGTGIGGTEAFF
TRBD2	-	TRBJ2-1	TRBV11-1	TGTGCCAGCAGCTTACTTCCTGGGACTAGCGGGAGTTTCGGTGAGCAGTTCTTC	CASSLLPGTSGSFGEQFF
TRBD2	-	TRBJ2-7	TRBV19	TGTGCCAGTAGTATTGTGGAAGCGGGACCCTACGAGCAGTACTTC	CASSIVEAGPYEQYF
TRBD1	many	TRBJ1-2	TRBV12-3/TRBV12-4	TGTGCCAGCAGACGTGGGACAGGGCTTAACTATGGCTACACCTTC	CASRRGTGLNYGYTF
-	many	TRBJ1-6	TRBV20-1	TGCAGTGCTAGACGGATGGCGCGTTCACCCCTCCACTTT	CSARRMARSPLHF
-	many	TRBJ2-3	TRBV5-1	TGCGCCAGCAGCTTGGGGGCCGGGACCCCTAACACAGATACGCAGTATTTT	CASSLGAGTPNTDTQYF
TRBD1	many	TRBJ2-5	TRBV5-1	TGCGCCAGCAGCTACACGGACAGGGAAGGGACCCAGTACTTC	CASSYTDREGTQYF
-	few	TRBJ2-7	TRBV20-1	TGCAGTGCTAGAGACAGGATACAGGGTTACGAGCAGTACTTC	CSARDRIQGYEQYF
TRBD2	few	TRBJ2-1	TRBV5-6	TGTGCCAGCAGCACAATGAGCGGGGGGTCATACAATGAGCAGTTCTTC	CASSTMSGGSYNEQFF
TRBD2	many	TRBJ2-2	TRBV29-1	TGCAGCGTTGAAGTGCCAGCGGGGGCCCTAGACACCGGGGAGCTGTTTTTT	CSVEVPAGALDTGELFF
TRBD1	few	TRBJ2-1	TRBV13	TGTGCCAGCAGCTTAAGCTCAACAGGGGACGATGAGCAGTTCTTC	CASSLSSTGDDEQFF
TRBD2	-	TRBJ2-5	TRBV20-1	TGCAGTGCTAGACCAAGCGGGAGTAGAGAGACCCAGTACTTC	CSARPSGSRETQYF
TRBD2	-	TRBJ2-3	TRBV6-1	TGTGCCAGCAGCCGCTGGGGGGGAGGTGGAGATACGCAGTATTTT	CASSRWGGGGDTQYF
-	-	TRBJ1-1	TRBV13	TGTGCCAGCAGGAGAAGTGGTTTGAACACTGAAGCTTTCTTT	CASRRSGLNTEAFF
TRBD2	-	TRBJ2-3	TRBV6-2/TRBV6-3	TGTGCCAGCGGTCTCCCCACTAGCGGGGTTTATTTAGTCGCGCAGTATTTT	CASGLPTSGVYLVAQYF
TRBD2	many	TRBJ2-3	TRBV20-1	TGCAGTGCCCGAAGCGGGACTAACACAGATACGCAGTATTTT	CSARSGTNTDTQYF
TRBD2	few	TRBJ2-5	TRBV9	TGTGCCAGCAGTACTAGCGGGGTGGAGACCCAGTACTTC	CASSTSGVETQYF